The rows below give T cell receptor beta chains drawn from one sample of a study of cytomegalovirus exposure and HLA in healthy donors. Measured with immunoSEQ multiplex PCR; TCRdb has only the in-frame clones, and not every one. The table lists some 130,000 clones, 76% of them singletons. The source material was PBMCs. Every receptor here comes from a man aged 35-49 years in good health and CMV-seronegative. The CDR3 runs from the conserved cysteine through the conserved F or W.

TRBV14,CASSQGAGGSYEQYF
TRBV21-1,CASSKERGAAGFLPLHF
TRBV27,CASSPVGTVNYGYTF
TRBV7-6,CASSLGDSPVYEQYF
TRBV2,CASSMRTGTGDTGELFF
TRBV30,CAWSEGSTGTPRETQYF
TRBV6-1,CASSEGSGGASETQYF
TRBV7-9,CASSPDRVREQYF
TRBV4-1,CASSGGLARYNEQFF
TRBV10-3,CAISESTGSNEKLFF
TRBV4-1,CASSPIETGLNTEAFF
TRBV27,CASSFSSGDIIYEQYF
TRBV4-1,CASSQDRGTGEGYGYTF